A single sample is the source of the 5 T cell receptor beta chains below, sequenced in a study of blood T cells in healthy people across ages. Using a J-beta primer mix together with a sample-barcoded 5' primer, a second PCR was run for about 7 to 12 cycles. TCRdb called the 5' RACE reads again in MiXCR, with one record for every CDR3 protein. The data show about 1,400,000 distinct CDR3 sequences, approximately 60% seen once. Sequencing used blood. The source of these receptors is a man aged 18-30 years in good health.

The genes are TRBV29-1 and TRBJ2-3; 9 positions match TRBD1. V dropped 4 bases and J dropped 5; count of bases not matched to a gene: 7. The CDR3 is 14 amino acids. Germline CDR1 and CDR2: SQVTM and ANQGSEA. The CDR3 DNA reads TGCAGCGTTGGAGGGGACAGGGTTATAGATACGCAGTATTTT. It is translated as CSVGGDRVIDTQYF.

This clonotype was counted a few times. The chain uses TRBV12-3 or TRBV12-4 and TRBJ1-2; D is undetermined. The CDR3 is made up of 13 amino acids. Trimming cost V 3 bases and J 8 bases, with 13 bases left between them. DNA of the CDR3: TGTGCCAGCAGTTTCGTCGTCGGGAGAGGCTACACCTTC. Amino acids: CASSFVVGRGYTF.

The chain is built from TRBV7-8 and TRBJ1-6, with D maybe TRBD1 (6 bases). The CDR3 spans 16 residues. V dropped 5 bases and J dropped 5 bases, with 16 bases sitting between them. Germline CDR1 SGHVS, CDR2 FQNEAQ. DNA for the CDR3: TGTGCCAGCAGCCAGGGAGGGGGAGGGAATAATTCACCCCTCCACTTT. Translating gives CASSQGGGGNNSPLHF.

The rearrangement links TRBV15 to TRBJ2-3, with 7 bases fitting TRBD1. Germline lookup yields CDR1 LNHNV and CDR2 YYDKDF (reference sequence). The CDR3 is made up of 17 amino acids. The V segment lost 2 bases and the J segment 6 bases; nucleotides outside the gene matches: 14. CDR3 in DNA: TGTGCCACCAGCAGAAAACCGGGACAGCTACTATGGGATACGCAGTATTTT. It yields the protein CATSRKPGQLLWDTQYF.

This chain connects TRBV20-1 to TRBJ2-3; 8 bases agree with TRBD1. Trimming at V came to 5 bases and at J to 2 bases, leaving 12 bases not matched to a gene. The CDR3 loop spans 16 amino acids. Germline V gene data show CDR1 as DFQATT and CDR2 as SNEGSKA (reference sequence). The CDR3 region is CSAELTDRVDTDTQYF. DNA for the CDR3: TGCAGTGCTGAATTAACGGACAGGGTCGACACAGATACGCAGTATTTT.